This TCR beta chain is drawn from a study of metastatic and nonmetastatic thyroid tumors. TCRdb reprocessed the PCR reads using MiXCR. The repertoire includes over 25,000 clones, around a sixth of them detected once, and roughly 6.6% sits in the top ten. V lost 3 bases, J lost 6 bases, and 12 bases stayed unmatched. From germline, CDR1 is MNHNY and CDR2 SVGAGI (reference sequence). The length of the CDR3 is 16 residues. The entire patient cohort was treatment-naive prior to thyroid surgery. This clone was seen ten or more times. This receptor was obtained from a male donor with papillary thyroid cancer or a benign thyroid nodule (not recorded which). Some clones in this sample may be carry-over from other donors' samples. The sample comprised blood. The chain joins TRBV6-6 to TRBJ2-3; 7 nucleotides agree with TRBD2. The CDR3 region has the DNA TGTGCCAGCAGTTATGTTAGCGGGCCCCCTCGGGATACGCAGTATTTT. This sequence encodes CASSYVSGPPRDTQYF.